This entry is about one T cell receptor beta chain. This sample stems from a study of blood T cell repertoires in COVID-19. Study overall: COVID-19 samples, acute and convalescent, were from the United States, Italy and Spain.

TCRdb's table, derived via immunoSEQ multiplex PCR, lists solely in-frame clones and lacks some. The sample contains over 150,000 clones, more than 75% of which appear only once. The CDR3 contains 15 residues. V shed 0 bases and J shed 8 bases, with 15 bases lying between them. Per germline, CDR1 SGHRS and CDR2 YFSETQ. The sample comprised peripheral blood. The source is a woman in her 70s with COVID-19, enrolled during active disease. The V and J genes are TRBV5-1 and TRBJ1-3, with D perhaps matching TRBD1 (6 bases). The CDR3 spells CASSLAVDSGDTIYF. DNA of the CDR3: TGCGCCAGCAGCTTGGCGGTGGACAGCGGAGACACCATATATTTT.